These T cell receptor beta chains were read from a single sample in a study of blood T cell repertoires in COVID-19. Clones were sequenced by immunoSEQ multiplex PCR, and TCRdb holds only the in-frame ones, with some missing. Of about 81,000 clones in the sample, about four fifths are singletons; the top ten hold 10% to 15%. Sequenced material: peripheral blood. The receptor set was obtained from a human donor in a cohort sampled during active COVID-19. Both conserved end residues are part of each CDR3. The order of the fields is V gene, D gene, CDR3 length, J gene, clone size, CDR3 protein, CDR3 DNA. D genes are given only for firm matches. Clone size appears in some rows only: once, few, many, or a class for an expanded clone.

TRBV24-1	TRBD2	16	TRBJ2-5	-	CATSDLTSGGQETQYF	TGTGCCACCAGTGATTTGACTAGCGGGGGCCAAGAGACCCAGTACTTC
TRBV9	TRBD1	15	TRBJ1-5	-	CASSPGGTAVFPQHF	TGTGCCAGCAGCCCAGGGGGGACGGCCGTGTTCCCCCAGCATTTT
TRBV10-3	TRBD1	15	TRBJ1-3	-	CAISPGTAPGNTIYF	TGTGCCATCAGTCCCGGGACAGCCCCTGGAAACACCATATATTTT
TRBV3-1/TRBV3-2	TRBD2	17	TRBJ2-3	-	CASSQDLRTSGSDTQYF	TGTGCCAGCAGCCAAGATCTAAGGACTAGCGGCTCAGATACGCAGTATTTT
TRBV10-1	TRBD1	14	TRBJ2-7	-	CASSPSGTGGSQYF	TGCGCCAGCAGTCCCTCCGGGACAGGGGGTTCGCAGTACTTC
TRBV5-6	-	13	TRBJ2-5	-	CASSLAAGETQYF	TGTGCCAGCAGCTTGGCGGCGGGGGAGACCCAGTACTTC
TRBV7-3	-	14	TRBJ2-1	-	CASSSGPGGREQFF	TGTGCCAGCAGCTCGGGACCCGGGGGAAGGGAGCAGTTCTTC
TRBV5-1	TRBD2	15	TRBJ2-7	-	CASSPSGGSSYEQYF	TGCGCCAGCAGTCCCAGCGGGGGGAGCTCCTACGAGCAGTACTTC
TRBV5-1	TRBD1	16	TRBJ2-5	-	CASSLVRTGVQETQYF	TGCGCCAGCAGCTTGGTTAGGACAGGGGTTCAAGAGACCCAGTACTTC
TRBV30	-	16	TRBJ1-5	-	CAWSYTGSYSNQPQHF	TGTGCCTGGAGTTACACAGGGTCTTATAGCAATCAGCCCCAGCATTTT
TRBV28	TRBD2	16	TRBJ2-7	-	CASSLTSGGLSYEQYF	TGTGCCAGCAGTTTAACTAGCGGGGGCCTCTCCTACGAGCAGTACTTC
TRBV7-9	-	16	TRBJ2-6	-	CASSLTSRSGANVLTF	TGTGCCAGCAGCTTAACGTCGCGCTCTGGGGCCAACGTCCTGACTTTC
TRBV3-1/TRBV3-2	TRBD2	17	TRBJ2-3	-	CASSQAASGGTPRTQYF	TGTGCCAGCAGCCAAGCGGCTAGCGGGGGAACCCCCCGTACGCAGTATTTT
TRBV7-9	-	14	TRBJ1-2	-	CASSLAQATYGYTF	TGTGCCAGCAGCTTAGCACAGGCCACCTATGGCTACACCTTC
TRBV5-1	-	13	TRBJ2-7	-	CASSLRIGDEQYF	TGCGCCAGCAGCTTGCGTATCGGGGACGAGCAGTACTTC
TRBV5-1	TRBD2	14	TRBJ2-3	-	CASSPLAGRDTQYF	TGCGCCAGCAGCCCGCTAGCGGGCCGAGATACGCAGTATTTT
TRBV4-1	-	20	TRBJ1-1	-	CASSQGEYRVYSSMNTEAFF	TGCGCCAGCAGCCAAGGGGAGTACAGGGTTTACTCTTCCATGAACACTGAAGCTTTCTTT
TRBV13	TRBD1	15	TRBJ2-2	-	CASSFLGQGTGELFF	TGTGCCAGCAGCTTCCTTGGACAGGGAACCGGGGAGCTGTTTTTT
TRBV27	-	15	TRBJ2-5	once	CASSSTRQNQETQYF	TGTGCCAGCAGCTCCACCCGACAGAACCAAGAGACCCAGTACTTC
TRBV3-1/TRBV3-2	-	14	TRBJ1-1	-	CASSYGHLNTEAFF	TGTGCCAGCAGCTACGGACATCTGAACACTGAAGCTTTCTTT
TRBV24-1	-	13	TRBJ2-5	-	CATSEDGGRTQYF	TGTGCCACCAGTGAGGATGGGGGGAGGACCCAGTACTTC
TRBV5-1	TRBD1	16	TRBJ2-3	-	CASSFTSTGGTDTQYF	TGCGCCAGCAGCTTCACTTCCACAGGGGGCACAGATACGCAGTATTTT
TRBV6-5	-	15	TRBJ2-1	-	CASSYQGSSYNEQFF	TGTGCCAGCAGTTACCAGGGGAGCTCCTACAATGAGCAGTTCTTC
TRBV11-2	-	14	TRBJ1-2	few	CASSFLEVNYGYTF	TGTGCCAGCAGCTTTTTAGAAGTTAACTATGGCTACACCTTC
TRBV4-1	TRBD2	16	TRBJ2-1	-	CASSQERTSGWNEQFF	TGCGCCAGCAGCCAAGAAAGGACTAGCGGTTGGAATGAGCAGTTCTTC
TRBV28	-	16	TRBJ1-5	-	CASSSLNYRYNQPQHF	TGTGCCAGCAGCTCACTTAATTACAGGTATAATCAGCCCCAGCATTTT
TRBV5-4	TRBD2	19	TRBJ2-7	-	CASSLGKAGGYFSSYEQYF	TGTGCCAGCAGCCTAGGGAAAGCGGGGGGCTATTTTAGCTCCTACGAGCAGTACTTC
TRBV5-1	TRBD1	15	TRBJ2-2	once	CASRLGTGNSGELFF	TGCGCCAGCAGGTTGGGGACAGGGAATTCCGGGGAGCTGTTTTTT
TRBV6-5	-	15	TRBJ1-1	-	CASSTRDTPNTEAFF	TGTGCCAGCAGTACACGGGACACCCCGAACACTGAAGCTTTCTTT
TRBV6-2/TRBV6-3	TRBD1	14	TRBJ2-7	-	CASSYKGGSYEQYF	TGTGCCAGCAGTTACAAAGGGGGCTCATACGAGCAGTACTTC
TRBV5-1	-	14	TRBJ1-1	once	CASSLDILNTEAFF	TGCGCCAGCAGCTTGGACATTTTGAACACTGAAGCTTTCTTT